Following are 21 T cell receptor beta chains from one sample sequenced in a study of T-cell reconstitution after alpha-beta-depleted transplantation in children. The authors prepared the TCRbeta library with unique molecular identifiers. From the PCR reads, TCRdb called clonotypes with MiXCR, one entry per CDR3 protein. The sample records approximately 640,000 distinct CDR3 sequences, roughly 17% being singletons. The specimen comprised PBMCs from the stem cell graft donor, sampled from the stem cell graft. Receptors were obtained from a human donor who donated a stem cell graft to a child with acute myeloid leukemia.

This clonotype was observed many times. The rearrangement joins TRBV6-5 to TRBJ2-1; 10 bases align to TRBD2. CDR3 length: 17 amino acids. Looked up from germline, CDR1 is MNHEY and CDR2 is SVGAGI. The V gene end was trimmed by 0 bases and the J gene end by 7 bases; junction bases not matched to a gene: 9. In nucleotides, the CDR3 is TGTGCCAGCAGTTACTCCCCAACTAGCGGGGTGAAGAATGAGCAGTTCTTC. This encodes CASSYSPTSGVKNEQFF.

This rearrangement joins TRBV5-6 to TRBJ2-1, with 8 bases lining up with TRBD1. V gave up 4 bases and J gave up 8 bases; unmatched junction bases: 11. This CDR3 comprises 15 residues. Germline V gene sequence: CDR1 SGHDT, CDR2 YYEEEE. The CDR3 region is CASSVGGRGLDEQFF. The CDR3 nucleotides are TGTGCCAGCAGCGTGGGGGGCAGGGGGCTGGATGAGCAGTTCTTC.

This clonotype was counted at least ten times. V usage is TRBV4-2 and J usage is TRBJ1-6; no definite D call. The CDR3 is made up of 16 amino acids. The germline CDR1 and CDR2 sequences are LGHNA and YNFKEQ. V was shortened by 0 bases and J by 5 bases, with 11 bases between the two germline ends. CDR3 loop: CASSQESTNNNSPLHF. Written as DNA, the CDR3 is TGTGCCAGCAGCCAAGAGAGTACTAACAATAATTCACCCCTCCACTTT.

This clonotype was observed a few times. The rearrangement links TRBV7-3 to TRBJ2-1; 9 positions agree with TRBD2. After removal of 6 bases from V and 5 bases from J, the junction contained 8 bases not matched to a gene. Germline CDR1 and CDR2: SGHTA and FQGTGA. This CDR3 is built from 15 residues. CDR3 DNA: TGTGCCAGCAGTCCCCAGCGGGGGGCCCACAATGAGCAGTTCTTC. Its translation is CASSPQRGAHNEQFF.

The table lists this clonotype with a few counts. The V call is TRBV6-2 or TRBV6-3, the J call TRBJ2-3; 8 bases are shared with TRBD1. The CDR3 contains 16 residues. Germline CDR1 and CDR2: MNHEY and SVGEGT. The V and J ends lost 5 bases and 2 bases, in that order; junction bases with no gene match: 9. CDR3 in DNA: TGTGCCAGCAGTACTGACACAGGGGGGCACACAGATACGCAGTATTTT. As protein: CASSTDTGGHTDTQYF.

The genes are TRBV7-9 and TRBJ2-5, with a tentative D call TRBD2 (6 bases). This CDR3 is 16 amino acids long. Trimming removed 5 bases from V and 0 bases from J, with 16 bases in between. Germline CDR1 and CDR2: SEHNR and FQNEAQ (reference sequence). The CDR3 protein is CASSQGGAGYQETQYF. The CDR3 coding sequence is TGTGCCAGCAGCCAAGGAGGGGCGGGGTACCAAGAGACCCAGTACTTC.

In its sample, this clonotype was seen a few times. The gene calls are TRBV7-2 and TRBJ2-2, with D unclear. Germline V gene sequence: CDR1 SGHTA, CDR2 FQGNSA. This CDR3 contains 15 residues. V lost 3 bases and J lost 1, with 9 bases in between. CDR3 amino acids: CASSLYWENTGELFF. DNA of the CDR3: TGTGCCAGCAGCTTGTATTGGGAGAACACCGGGGAGCTGTTTTTT.

The V and J genes are TRBV10-3 and TRBJ2-1; D gene unclear. The germline CDR1 and CDR2 sequences are ENHRY and SYGVKD. Trimming shortened V by 6 bases and J by 0 bases, and 6 bases separated the two germline ends. The CDR3 is 13 amino acids. The CDR3 here is CAIRADSYNEQFF. The CDR3 bases are TGTGCCATCAGGGCGGACTCCTACAATGAGCAGTTCTTC.

This chain links TRBV3-1 with TRBJ2-7; TRBD1 might be the D (7 bases). CDR3 length: 13 residues. V was shortened by 5 bases and J by 6 bases, with 14 bases between the two germline ends. In germline, CDR1 is LGHDT, CDR2 YNNKEL (reference sequence). The CDR3 DNA reads as TGTGCCAGCAGCACTCGACAGGGAGGCGAGCAGTACGTC. This translates into CASSTRQGGEQYV.

The rearrangement links TRBV7-9 to TRBJ2-7; TRBD1 matches at 8 bases. Germline V gives CDR1 SEHNR, CDR2 FQNEAQ (reference sequence). Trimming at V came to 7 bases and at J to 4 bases, leaving 9 bases not matched to a gene. The CDR3 is 14 amino acids. The CDR3: CASTSSGGEYEQYF. The CDR3 nucleotides are TGTGCCAGCACCTCATCAGGGGGCGAGTACGAGCAGTACTTC.

With regard to this clonotype: This may be a read error, as it is one base from a much larger clone. The chain couples TRBV15 to TRBJ2-7; 7 bases agree with TRBD2. The germline gives CDR1 LNHNV, CDR2 YYDKDF (reference sequence). The trim removed 3 bases at V and 0 bases at J, leaving 8 bases unmatched. The CDR3 runs to 16 residues. The CDR3 bases are TGTGCCACCAGCAGTGGGGCGGGGGACGCCTCCTACGAGCAGTACTTC. Translating gives CATSSGAGDASYEQYF.

The rearrangement uses TRBV10-3 and TRBJ2-3; 8 bases map to TRBD2. Germline CDR1 reads ENHRY; CDR2 reads SYGVKD. The junction had 3 bases not matched to a gene; V was cut back by 6 bases and J by 1 base. This CDR3 comprises 14 residues. CDR3 nucleotides: TGTGCCATCAGGCCAGCGGGGGGCACAGATACGCAGTATTTT. Encoded protein: CAIRPAGGTDTQYF.

This chain uses TRBV7-9 with TRBJ1-2, with D possibly TRBD1 on 5 matching bases. Per germline, CDR1 SEHNR and CDR2 FQNEAQ (reference sequence). The CDR3 runs to 14 residues. Trimming shortened V by 5 bases and J by 5 bases, and 15 bases separated the two germline ends. CDR3 nucleotides: TGTGCCAGCAGCGAAGCGGGGGGATCGTATGGCTACACCTTC. It encodes CASSEAGGSYGYTF.

Of note for this clonotype: A single base separates this from a much larger clone, so it may be a read error. This chain connects TRBV5-1 to TRBJ2-7; 9 bases line up with TRBD1. Germline values: CDR1 SGHRS, CDR2 YFSETQ. The CDR3 spans 14 residues. Trimming at V came to 3 bases and at J to 3 bases, leaving 4 bases not matched to a gene. This CDR3 is CASSSGTGYYEQYV. CDR3 DNA: TGCGCCAGCAGCTCCGGGACAGGGTACTACGAGCAGTACGTC.

This clonotype was counted at least ten times. The chain recombines TRBV7-2 with TRBJ2-3; D remains unclear. Looked up from germline, CDR1 is SGHTA and CDR2 is FQGNSA. Trimming took 5 bases from V and 3 from J, leaving 12 bases between them. CDR3 length: 14 residues. CDR3 coding DNA: TGTGCCAGCAGCCAAACAAGGGCGACAGATACGCAGTATTTT. Its protein product is CASSQTRATDTQYF.

V gene TRBV20-1 combines with J gene TRBJ1-5; D is unresolved. The germline V and J ends were trimmed by 7 bases and 4 bases, with 14 bases remaining between them. The CDR3 totals 13 residues. Germline CDR1 reads DFQATT; CDR2 reads SNEGSKA (reference sequence). CDR3 in amino acids: CSVPGSSNQPQHF. In DNA form, the CDR3 reads TGCAGTGTCCCGGGGTCCTCGAATCAGCCCCAGCATTTT.

The table lists this clonotype with many counts. J is TRBJ2-1 and V is TRBV20-1; 8 nucleotides align to TRBD1. Germline CDR1 reads DFQATT; CDR2 reads SNEGSKA (reference sequence). Trimming at V came to 4 bases and at J to 1 base, leaving 3 bases not matched to a gene. The CDR3 is 14 amino acids. The CDR3 spells CSATGGASYNEQFF. Here the CDR3 DNA reads TGCAGTGCTACAGGGGGCGCGTCCTACAATGAGCAGTTCTTC.

This rearrangement joins TRBV6-5 to TRBJ1-3, with D perhaps matching TRBD1 (6 bases). The CDR3 has 15 amino acids. Germline CDR1 and CDR2: MNHEY and SVGAGI. The V end lost 2 bases, the J end lost 2 bases, and 10 bases lay between the germline ends. The CDR3 is CASSYPGDAGNTIYF. In DNA, the CDR3 is TGTGCCAGCAGTTACCCAGGGGACGCTGGAAACACCATATATTTT.

The gene calls are TRBV11-2 and TRBJ1-1; D uncertain. This CDR3 comprises 13 residues. Between the trimmed V and J ends, which lost 3 bases and 1 base, there was a span of 6 bases. Germline V gives CDR1 SGHAT, CDR2 FQNNGV. The CDR3 coding sequence is TGTGCCAGCAGCTTTTGGGCGAACACTGAAGCTTTCTTT. Its translation: CASSFWANTEAFF.

This clonotype appeared many times. This chain's CDR3 is CSVEDMTVGPLNYGYTF. CDR3 bases: TGCAGCGTTGAAGATATGACAGTTGGCCCCCTTAACTATGGCTACACCTTC. The rearrangement uses TRBV29-1 and TRBJ1-2; perhaps TRBD1 as D (5 bases). Trimming removed 0 bases at V and 1 base at J, with 18 bases between. Germline CDR1 and CDR2: SQVTM and ANQGSEA. The CDR3 totals 17 residues.

V gene TRBV9 combines with J gene TRBJ2-2; a possible D gene is TRBD1 (6 bases). From germline, CDR1 is SGDLS and CDR2 YYNGEE. This CDR3 region has 15 residues. Trimming took off 2 bases at V and 0 bases at J, with 8 bases between the two ends. Here the CDR3 reads CASSVTGTNTGELFF. The CDR3 region has the DNA TGTGCCAGCAGCGTCACAGGGACGAACACCGGGGAGCTGTTTTTT.